This paragraph reports one T cell receptor beta chain. The data stem from a study of shared clonotypes between healthy human individuals. Here immunoSEQ multiplex PCR was the method, and the copy in TCRdb shows in-frame clones only, minus some. The sample includes a few hundred thousand clones, roughly 80% of them seen just once. Sequenced sample: PBMCs. This receptor was identified in a woman aged 40 to 50 in good health. Some clones in this sample may be carry-over from other donors' samples.

Here the CDR3 DNA reads TGCGCCAGCAGTCAATCAGATGAGACCCAGTACTTC. Translating it yields CASSQSDETQYF. The V call is TRBV23-1, the J call TRBJ2-5; D is unresolved. TRBV23-1 carries the ORF label, with uncertain function. This CDR3 is 12 amino acids long. Trimming took 0 bases from V and 5 from J, leaving 4 bases between them.